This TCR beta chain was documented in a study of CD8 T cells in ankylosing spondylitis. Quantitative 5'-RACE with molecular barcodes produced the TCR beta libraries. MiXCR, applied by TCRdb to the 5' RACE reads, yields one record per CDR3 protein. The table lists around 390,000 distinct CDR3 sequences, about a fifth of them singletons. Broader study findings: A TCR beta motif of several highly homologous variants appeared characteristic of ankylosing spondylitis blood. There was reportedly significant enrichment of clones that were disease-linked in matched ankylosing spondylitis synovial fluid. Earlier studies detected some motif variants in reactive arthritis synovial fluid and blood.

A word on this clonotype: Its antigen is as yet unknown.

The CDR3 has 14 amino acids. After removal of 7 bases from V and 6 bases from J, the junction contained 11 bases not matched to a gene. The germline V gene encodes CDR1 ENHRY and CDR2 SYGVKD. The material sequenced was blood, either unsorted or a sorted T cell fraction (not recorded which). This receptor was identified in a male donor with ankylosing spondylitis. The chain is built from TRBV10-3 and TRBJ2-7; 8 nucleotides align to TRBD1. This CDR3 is CAITANGQGSEQYF. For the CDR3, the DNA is TGTGCCATCACCGCAAACGGACAGGGATCCGAGCAGTACTTC.